The sequence of this T cell receptor (beta chain) was determined in a study of blood T cell repertoires in COVID-19. Across the whole study: Acute and convalescent COVID-19 specimens originated in the United States, Italy and Spain. From T cells, B-cell-depleted T cells, or PBMCs came the material, which was cDNA or gDNA.

Original handling: The assay estimated nucleated cells by amplifying reference gene primers. Generated by immunoSEQ multiplex PCR, the TCRdb table keeps only in-frame clones and is missing some. The V and J calls and clone size come from that table; D and trimming were worked out from the DNA. The sample yields about 120,000 clones, approximately 84% seen once. Germline CDR1 and CDR2: SGHVS and FNYEAQ. V dropped 2 bases and J dropped 5 bases, with 14 bases sitting between them. The CDR3 contains 15 residues. The source is a woman between 35 and 50 years old with acute or convalescent COVID-19. The V gene is TRBV7-6, the J gene TRBJ2-3, with D possibly TRBD2 on 7 matching bases. The sample comprised peripheral blood. The CDR3 spells CASSLNRGAIDTQYF. The CDR3 DNA reads TGTGCCAGCAGCTTAAACCGGGGGGCAATAGATACGCAGTATTTT.